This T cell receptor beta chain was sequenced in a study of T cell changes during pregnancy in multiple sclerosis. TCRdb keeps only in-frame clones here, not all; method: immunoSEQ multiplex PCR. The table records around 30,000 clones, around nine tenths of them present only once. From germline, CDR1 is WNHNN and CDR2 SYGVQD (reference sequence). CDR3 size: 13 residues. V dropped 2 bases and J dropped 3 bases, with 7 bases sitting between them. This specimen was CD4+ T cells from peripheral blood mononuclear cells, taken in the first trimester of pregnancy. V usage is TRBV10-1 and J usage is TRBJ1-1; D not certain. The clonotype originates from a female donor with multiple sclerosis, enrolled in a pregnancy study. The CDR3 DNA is TGCGCCAGCAGTGAGACAGTGGACACTGAAGCTTTCTTT. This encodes CASSETVDTEAFF.